The 15 T cell receptor beta chains below were found in one sample sequenced in a study of blood T cells in healthy people across ages. Through a sample-barcoded 5' primer and a J-beta primer mix, a second PCR was run for roughly 7 to 11 cycles. TCRdb re-called the 5' RACE reads with MiXCR, one entry per CDR3 protein. The sample has about 800,000 distinct CDR3 sequences, approximately 25% seen once. Separately, the same data were catalogued under a study of T cells of mothers and their children.

Material for sequencing was blood. These TCRs come from a boy between 10 and 17 years old in good health.

The CDR3 reads CASSLMSSSYEQYF. The DNA of the CDR3 is TGTGCCAGCAGCTTAATGTCTAGCTCCTACGAGCAGTACTTC. The V call is TRBV7-2, the J call TRBJ2-5; no firm D call. TRBJ2-7 explains the end of the DNA better; the J call may be wrong. Germline V gene data show CDR1 as SGHTA and CDR2 as FQGNSA. The CDR3 is 14 amino acids.

This clonotype was seen a handful of times. The gene calls are TRBV20-1 and TRBJ2-3; D call uncertain. Germline V gene sequence: CDR1 DFQATT, CDR2 SNEGSKA (reference sequence). The CDR3 is 12 amino acids. V was trimmed by 3 bases and J by 4 bases, leaving 8 bases between them. The CDR3 sequence is CSARSLADTQYF. DNA of the CDR3: TGCAGTGCTAGGTCCCTTGCAGATACGCAGTATTTT.

V is TRBV6-5 and J is TRBJ2-7; TRBD2 might be the D (5 bases). V was clipped by 7 bases and J by 0 bases, with 13 bases between them. The CDR3 consists of 14 residues. The germline V gene encodes CDR1 MNHEY and CDR2 SVGAGI. In DNA, the CDR3 is TGTGCCAGCACCCGGGGTCGGAGCTCCTACGAGCAGTACTTC. Amino acids: CASTRGRSSYEQYF.

This rearrangement joins TRBV4-2 to TRBJ2-2, with 9 bases aligning to TRBD2. The V segment lost 1 base and the J segment 3 bases; nucleotides outside the gene matches: 0. Germline lookup yields CDR1 LGHNA and CDR2 YNFKEQ. This CDR3 region has 15 residues. The CDR3 loop reads CASSQGLADTGELFF. The CDR3 DNA reads as TGTGCCAGCAGCCAAGGACTAGCGGACACCGGGGAGCTGTTTTTT.

In its sample, this clonotype was seen a few times. The rearrangement joins TRBV29-1 to TRBJ2-5; 9 bases line up with TRBD1. The CDR3 totals 13 residues. Germline CDR1 and CDR2: SQVTM and ANQGSEA. J lost 2 bases, V lost 5 bases, and 3 bases had no gene match. The CDR3 region has the DNA TGCAGCGTTAGGGGACAGGGTCAAGAGACCCAGTACTTC. Amino acids: CSVRGQGQETQYF.

The chain carries TRBV11-2 and TRBJ2-5, with D perhaps matching TRBD1 or TRBD2 (7 bases each). CDR1 is SGHAT, CDR2 FQNNGV, per germline. The CDR3 loop spans 14 amino acids. V was clipped by 6 bases and J by 2 bases, with 13 bases between them. The CDR3 loop is CASRSQGGQETQYF. The CDR3 DNA sequence: TGTGCCAGCAGGTCGCAGGGGGGGCAAGAGACCCAGTACTTC. Drawing the rest from reference TRBV11-2 and TRBJ2-5, the complete variable domain is EAGVAQSPRYKIIEKRQSVAFWCNPISGHATLYWYQQILGQGPKLLIQFQNNGVVDDSQLPKDRFSAERLKGVDSTLKIQPAKLEDSAVYLCASRSQGGQETQYFGPGTRLLVL.

The chain has TRBV11-2 and TRBJ2-1; tentative D call: TRBD2 (6 bases). Trimming shortened V by 5 bases and J by 9 bases, and 20 bases separated the two germline ends. The CDR3 consists of 15 residues. Germline V gene lookup returns CDR1 SGHAT and CDR2 FQNNGV. CDR3 sequence: CASSLGGLMPPEQFF. In DNA form, the CDR3 reads TGTGCCAGCAGCCTCGGGGGACTTATGCCCCCTGAGCAGTTCTTC.

This clonotype was seen more than once but under ten times. The rearrangement joins TRBV4-1 to TRBJ2-1, with 7 bases aligning to TRBD1. After removal of 0 bases from V and 9 bases from J, the junction contained 17 bases not matched to a gene. CDR3 length: 18 amino acids. The germline gives CDR1 MGHRA, CDR2 YSYEKL. The CDR3 DNA sequence: TGCGCCAGCAGCCAAGATTTTAGAACTAGGGGGCTAACCGGTGAGCAGTTCTTC. Translation gives CASSQDFRTRGLTGEQFF.

The rearrangement links TRBV3-1 to TRBJ2-1, with 11 bases aligning to TRBD2. The V gene end was trimmed by 4 bases and the J gene end by 3 bases; junction bases not matched to a gene: 17. Per germline, CDR1 LGHDT and CDR2 YNNKEL (reference sequence). There are 20 residues in the CDR3. CDR3 region: CASSPQRGTSGPRGYNEQFF. In nucleotides, the CDR3 is TGTGCCAGCAGCCCCCAGAGGGGGACTAGCGGCCCCCGGGGCTACAATGAGCAGTTCTTC.

The chain uses TRBV6-2 or TRBV6-3 and TRBJ2-7; D may match TRBD1 or TRBD2 (6 bases each). Germline V lookup: CDR1 MNHEY, CDR2 SVGEGT. CDR3 length: 16 amino acids. V was pared by 2 bases and J by 0 bases, with 14 bases between. The CDR3 region is CASSYVAGHPSYEQYF. Here the CDR3 DNA reads TGTGCCAGCAGTTACGTCGCGGGACACCCCTCCTACGAGCAGTACTTC.

In this sample, this clonotype turned up a few times. The V gene is TRBV27, the J gene TRBJ2-7; D uncertain. Trimming stripped 3 bases from V and 6 bases from J, with 12 bases between. Germline assignment: CDR1 MNHEY and CDR2 SMNVEV (reference sequence). The CDR3 runs 13 residues. DNA for the CDR3: TGTGCCAGCAGTTTGCGTGTCTCATTCGAGCAGTACTTC. Encoded protein: CASSLRVSFEQYF.

This chain connects TRBV10-3 to TRBJ2-5; 13 bases are a match to TRBD2. The end of the DNA is better explained by TRBJ2-1, so the J call may be wrong. Looked up from germline, CDR1 is ENHRY and CDR2 is SYGVKD. The CDR3 spans 16 residues. CDR3: CAISDPTSGRNNEQFF. The CDR3 DNA follows: TGTGCCATCAGTGATCCGACTAGCGGGAGGAACAATGAGCAGTTCTTC.

Comments on this clonotype: A read error may produce the germline difference seen at one junction end. V and J are TRBV7-2 and TRBJ2-4; 9 bases align to TRBD2. Looked up from germline, CDR1 is SGHTA and CDR2 is FQGNSA. The CDR3 loop spans 20 amino acids. CDR3 in DNA: TGTGCCAGCAGCTTAGCGGACGGCGGGGGGGCCGGGCTAGCCAAAAACATTCAGTATTTC. As protein: CASSLADGGGAGLAKNIQYF.

The rearrangement joins TRBV4-1 to TRBJ1-3; D unclear. This CDR3 spans 15 amino acids. CDR1 and CDR2 from the germline V gene are MGHRA and YSYEKL. With 1 base removed from V and 3 bases from J, the gap between germline ends came to 10 bases. The CDR3 nucleotides read TGCGCCAGCAGCCAAGTTACTATCGGTGGAAACACCATATATTTT. This sequence encodes CASSQVTIGGNTIYF.

The chain employs TRBV29-1 and TRBJ2-5, with 10 bases matching TRBD1. TRBJ2-7 matches the DNA end more closely, so the J call is doubtful. There are 13 residues in the CDR3. The germline gives CDR1 SQVTM, CDR2 ANQGSEA. The CDR3 protein is CSARQGARDEQYF. CDR3 bases: TGCAGCGCAAGACAGGGGGCGCGGGACGAGCAGTACTTC.